A selection of T cell receptor beta chains follows, all from one sample in a study of T cell repertoires in cytomegalovirus infection. MiXCR, run by TCRdb on the reads, gives a single entry per CDR3 protein. The table includes under 450,000 distinct CDR3 sequences, roughly 34% detected once. Their antigens are not known. The sequences come from cultured PBMCs, collected from culture after CMV antigen stimulation. The receptors stem from a human donor in good health (CMV status not recorded). Some clones in this sample may be carry-over from other donors' samples. Both conserved end residues are part of each CDR3. D genes are given only for firm matches. Expanded clones get a size class; other rows say once, few or many, or leave the size out.

j_gene: TRBJ1-4
abundance: few
v_gene: TRBV4-3
d_gene: TRBD1
CDR3aa: CASSPDRGEKLFF
CDR3nt: TGCGCCAGCAGCCCTGACAGGGGTGAAAAACTGTTTTTT

j_gene: TRBJ1-2
abundance: .
v_gene: TRBV20-1
d_gene: TRBD1
CDR3aa: CSAGGQGRNYGYTF
CDR3nt: TGCAGTGCTGGCGGACAGGGGAGAAACTATGGCTACACCTTC

j_gene: TRBJ1-5
abundance: .
v_gene: TRBV29-1
d_gene: .
CDR3aa: CSVGQRNQPQHF
CDR3nt: TGCAGCGTTGGACAGCGCAATCAGCCCCAGCATTTT

j_gene: TRBJ2-1
abundance: .
v_gene: TRBV11-2
d_gene: .
CDR3aa: CASSLARLGPYNEQFF
CDR3nt: TGTGCCAGCAGTCTAGCCCGGCTGGGCCCTTACAATGAGCAGTTCTTC

j_gene: TRBJ1-5
abundance: few
v_gene: TRBV2
d_gene: .
CDR3aa: CASRPGPSPWQPQHF
CDR3nt: TGTGCCAGCAGACCGGGACCGAGTCCGTGGCAGCCCCAGCATTTT

j_gene: TRBJ2-7
abundance: .
v_gene: TRBV5-1
d_gene: .
CDR3aa: CASSFTQRGEQYF
CDR3nt: TGCGCCAGCAGCTTCACACAGAGAGGCGAGCAGTACTTC

j_gene: TRBJ2-7
abundance: .
v_gene: TRBV5-6
d_gene: TRBD2
CDR3aa: CASTRASGSTSSYEQYF
CDR3nt: TGTGCCAGCACCCGCGCTAGCGGTTCTACGAGCTCCTACGAGCAGTACTTC

j_gene: TRBJ2-1
abundance: .
v_gene: TRBV12-3/TRBV12-4
d_gene: TRBD2
CDR3aa: CASRVLAGVSREQFF
CDR3nt: TGTGCCAGCAGAGTCCTAGCGGGAGTAAGTCGTGAGCAGTTCTTC

j_gene: TRBJ2-3
abundance: few
v_gene: TRBV2
d_gene: TRBD2
CDR3aa: CASTGTSGYTDTQYF
CDR3nt: TGTGCCAGCACCGGGACTAGCGGCTACACAGATACGCAGTATTTT

j_gene: TRBJ2-2
abundance: .
v_gene: TRBV6-2/TRBV6-3
d_gene: .
CDR3aa: CASRPAEANTGELFF
CDR3nt: TGTGCCAGCAGGCCCGCAGAGGCGAACACCGGGGAGCTGTTTTTT

j_gene: TRBJ1-5
abundance: many
v_gene: TRBV28
d_gene: TRBD1
CDR3aa: CASSLHRGQGPQPQHF
CDR3nt: TGTGCCAGCAGTTTACATCGAGGACAGGGTCCGCAGCCCCAGCATTTT

j_gene: TRBJ1-1
abundance: .
v_gene: TRBV11-1
d_gene: .
CDR3aa: CASSATAVGTEAFF
CDR3nt: TGTGCCAGCAGCGCGACAGCGGTGGGGACTGAAGCTTTCTTT

j_gene: TRBJ1-1
abundance: .
v_gene: TRBV5-1
d_gene: .
CDR3aa: CASRQQNTEAFF
CDR3nt: TGCGCCAGCAGACAGCAGAACACTGAAGCTTTCTTT

j_gene: TRBJ2-5
abundance: once
v_gene: TRBV20-1
d_gene: TRBD2
CDR3aa: CSARLAGGPLTQYF
CDR3nt: TGCAGTGCCAGACTAGCGGGAGGGCCGTTGACCCAGTACTTC

j_gene: TRBJ1-5
abundance: .
v_gene: TRBV28
d_gene: .
CDR3aa: CASLGISWGALFNQPQHF
CDR3nt: TGTGCCAGCCTCGGTATATCCTGGGGGGCATTATTCAATCAGCCCCAGCATTTT

j_gene: TRBJ1-1
abundance: .
v_gene: TRBV25-1
d_gene: .
CDR3aa: CASIETGEAFF
CDR3nt: TGTGCCAGCATAGAAACAGGTGAAGCTTTCTTT

j_gene: TRBJ2-2
abundance: .
v_gene: TRBV27
d_gene: TRBD2
CDR3aa: CASSLRGLALIHANTGELFF
CDR3nt: TGTGCCAGCAGTTTAAGGGGACTAGCGCTAATACATGCGAACACCGGGGAGCTGTTTTTT

j_gene: TRBJ2-3
abundance: few
v_gene: TRBV7-6
d_gene: .
CDR3aa: CASSLGFGSTDTQYF
CDR3nt: TGTGCCAGCAGCTTAGGGTTCGGGAGCACAGATACGCAGTATTTT

j_gene: TRBJ1-1
abundance: .
v_gene: TRBV7-9
d_gene: .
CDR3aa: CASSLVSGGAFF
CDR3nt: TGTGCCAGCAGCTTAGTGTCGGGCGGGGCTTTCTTT

j_gene: TRBJ2-7
abundance: .
v_gene: TRBV27
d_gene: TRBD1
CDR3aa: CASSPDPQGAGEQYF
CDR3nt: TGTGCCAGCAGCCCGGACCCCCAGGGGGCCGGGGAGCAGTACTTC

j_gene: TRBJ2-1
abundance: .
v_gene: TRBV28
d_gene: .
CDR3aa: CASRLRDVGRWTHNEQFF
CDR3nt: TGTGCCAGCAGACTCCGTGACGTAGGGAGGTGGACCCACAATGAGCAGTTCTTC

j_gene: TRBJ2-2
abundance: .
v_gene: TRBV27
d_gene: .
CDR3aa: CASSLQGIGELFF
CDR3nt: TGTGCCAGCAGTTTACAGGGAATCGGGGAGCTGTTTTTT

j_gene: TRBJ1-2
abundance: few
v_gene: TRBV4-1
d_gene: TRBD1
CDR3aa: CASSQIGTGHGYTF
CDR3nt: TGCGCCAGCAGCCAAATCGGGACAGGACATGGCTACACCTTC

j_gene: TRBJ1-1
abundance: many
v_gene: TRBV7-2
d_gene: .
CDR3aa: CASSSRDGGWTEAFF
CDR3nt: TGTGCCAGCAGCTCCAGGGATGGGGGGTGGACTGAAGCTTTCTTT

j_gene: TRBJ2-2
abundance: .
v_gene: TRBV7-2
d_gene: .
CDR3aa: CASSLNSPANTGELFF
CDR3nt: TGTGCCAGCAGCCTAAACAGTCCCGCGAACACCGGGGAGCTGTTTTTT

j_gene: TRBJ2-1
abundance: .
v_gene: TRBV7-2
d_gene: .
CDR3aa: CASSKSPPLTSRGREQFF
CDR3nt: TGTGCCAGCAGCAAAAGTCCCCCTTTGACTAGCAGGGGGAGGGAGCAGTTCTTC

j_gene: TRBJ2-3
abundance: few
v_gene: TRBV11-2
d_gene: .
CDR3aa: CASELGQGTDTQYF
CDR3nt: TGTGCCAGCGAGTTGGGCCAAGGCACAGATACGCAGTATTTT

j_gene: TRBJ2-3
abundance: .
v_gene: TRBV7-4
d_gene: TRBD1
CDR3aa: CASSLDRGSGTDTQYF
CDR3nt: TGTGCCAGCAGCCTAGACAGGGGTTCGGGCACAGATACGCAGTATTTT

j_gene: TRBJ1-3
abundance: few
v_gene: TRBV7-2
d_gene: .
CDR3aa: CASSSRVPLSGNTIYF
CDR3nt: TGTGCCAGCAGCTCCAGGGTACCCCTATCTGGAAACACCATATATTTT

j_gene: TRBJ2-3
abundance: few
v_gene: TRBV5-6
d_gene: .
CDR3aa: CASSQLGAQQYF
CDR3nt: TGTGCCAGCAGCCAGTTGGGGGCACAACAGTATTTT

j_gene: TRBJ2-2
abundance: many
v_gene: TRBV19
d_gene: TRBD2
CDR3aa: CASSSASGRAIGELFF
CDR3nt: TGTGCCAGTAGTTCGGCTAGCGGGAGGGCCATCGGGGAGCTGTTTTTT

j_gene: TRBJ2-7
abundance: .
v_gene: TRBV20-1
d_gene: TRBD1
CDR3aa: CSASKGGRGRELGYF
CDR3nt: TGCAGTGCTAGTAAAGGTGGCAGGGGGCGAGAATTGGGGTACTTC

j_gene: TRBJ1-2
abundance: few
v_gene: TRBV12-3/TRBV12-4
d_gene: TRBD1
CDR3aa: CASSFRDSYGYTF
CDR3nt: TGTGCCAGCAGTTTCCGGGACAGTTATGGCTACACCTTC

j_gene: TRBJ1-2
abundance: few
v_gene: TRBV7-2
d_gene: TRBD1
CDR3aa: CASSGGQVAVSGDYGYTF
CDR3nt: TGTGCCAGCAGCGGGGGACAGGTCGCCGTTTCCGGGGACTATGGCTACACCTTC

j_gene: TRBJ2-3
abundance: few
v_gene: TRBV20-1
d_gene: TRBD2
CDR3aa: CSARWTSSDTQYF
CDR3nt: TGCAGTGCTCGTTGGACTAGCTCGGATACGCAGTATTTT

j_gene: TRBJ2-7
abundance: few
v_gene: TRBV28
d_gene: .
CDR3aa: CATGTPPYEQYF
CDR3nt: TGTGCCACCGGGACGCCTCCCTACGAGCAGTACTTC

j_gene: TRBJ2-3
abundance: few
v_gene: TRBV7-2
d_gene: TRBD2
CDR3aa: CASSLGRLAGGVRTDTQYF
CDR3nt: TGTGCCAGCAGCTTAGGTAGATTAGCGGGAGGAGTTAGGACAGATACGCAGTATTTT

j_gene: TRBJ2-1
abundance: .
v_gene: TRBV10-2
d_gene: TRBD1
CDR3aa: CASRGTGPYNEQFF
CDR3nt: TGCGCCAGCAGAGGGACAGGGCCCTACAATGAGCAGTTCTTC

j_gene: TRBJ2-3
abundance: few
v_gene: TRBV5-8
d_gene: .
CDR3aa: CASSLGVNSPTDTQYF
CDR3nt: TGTGCCAGCAGCTTGGGAGTCAATTCTCCCACAGATACGCAGTATTTT

j_gene: TRBJ2-3
abundance: .
v_gene: TRBV10-3
d_gene: .
CDR3aa: CAISESSPGTDTQYF
CDR3nt: TGTGCCATCAGTGAGTCCAGTCCTGGGACAGATACGCAGTATTTT

j_gene: TRBJ2-7
abundance: many
v_gene: TRBV7-2
d_gene: .
CDR3aa: CASSLVGGYTYEQYF
CDR3nt: TGTGCCAGCAGCTTAGTTGGCGGTTACACCTACGAGCAGTACTTC